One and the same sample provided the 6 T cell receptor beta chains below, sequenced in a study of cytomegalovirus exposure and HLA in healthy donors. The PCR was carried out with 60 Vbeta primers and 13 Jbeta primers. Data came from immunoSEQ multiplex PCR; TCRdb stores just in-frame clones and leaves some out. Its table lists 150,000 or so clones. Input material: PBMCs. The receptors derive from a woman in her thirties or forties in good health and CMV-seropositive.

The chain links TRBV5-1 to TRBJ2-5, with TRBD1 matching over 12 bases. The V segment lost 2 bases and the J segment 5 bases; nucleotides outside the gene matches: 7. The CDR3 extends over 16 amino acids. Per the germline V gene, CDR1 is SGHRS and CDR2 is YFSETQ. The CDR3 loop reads CASSLSGTGGMETQYF. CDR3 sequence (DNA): TGCGCCAGCAGCTTATCAGGGACAGGGGGCATGGAGACCCAGTACTTC.

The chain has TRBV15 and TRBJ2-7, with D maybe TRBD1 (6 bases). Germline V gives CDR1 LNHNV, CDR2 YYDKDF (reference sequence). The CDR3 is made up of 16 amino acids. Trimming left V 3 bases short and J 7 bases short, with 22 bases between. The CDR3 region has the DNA TGTGCCACCAGCAGCACCCCAGGGGCCCGTATGGGGGAGCAGTACTTC. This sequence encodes CATSSTPGARMGEQYF.

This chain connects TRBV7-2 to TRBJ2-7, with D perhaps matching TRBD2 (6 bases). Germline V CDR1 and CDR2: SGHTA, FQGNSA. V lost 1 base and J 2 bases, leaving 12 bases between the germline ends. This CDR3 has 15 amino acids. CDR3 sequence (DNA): TGTGCCAGCAGCTTAGTCTTGGCGGGAACCTACGAGCAGTACTTC. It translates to CASSLVLAGTYEQYF.

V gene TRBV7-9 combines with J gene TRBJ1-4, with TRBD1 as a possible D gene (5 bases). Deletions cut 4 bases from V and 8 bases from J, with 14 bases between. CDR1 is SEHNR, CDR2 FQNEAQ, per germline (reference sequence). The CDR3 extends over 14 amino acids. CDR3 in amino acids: CASSWLAGNEKLFF. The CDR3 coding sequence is TGTGCCAGCAGCTGGCTCGCAGGGAACGAAAAACTGTTTTTT.

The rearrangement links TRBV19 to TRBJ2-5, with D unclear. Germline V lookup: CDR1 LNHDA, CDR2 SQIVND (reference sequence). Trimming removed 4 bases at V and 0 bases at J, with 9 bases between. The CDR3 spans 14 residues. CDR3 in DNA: TGTGCCAGTAGTACCCCAGTACACCAAGAGACCCAGTACTTC. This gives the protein CASSTPVHQETQYF.

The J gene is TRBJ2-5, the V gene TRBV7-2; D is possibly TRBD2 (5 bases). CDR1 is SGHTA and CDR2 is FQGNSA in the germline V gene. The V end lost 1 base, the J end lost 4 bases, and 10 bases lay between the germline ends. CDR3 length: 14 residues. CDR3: CASSLGREGETQYF. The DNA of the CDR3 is TGTGCCAGCAGCTTAGGAAGAGAGGGAGAGACCCAGTACTTC.